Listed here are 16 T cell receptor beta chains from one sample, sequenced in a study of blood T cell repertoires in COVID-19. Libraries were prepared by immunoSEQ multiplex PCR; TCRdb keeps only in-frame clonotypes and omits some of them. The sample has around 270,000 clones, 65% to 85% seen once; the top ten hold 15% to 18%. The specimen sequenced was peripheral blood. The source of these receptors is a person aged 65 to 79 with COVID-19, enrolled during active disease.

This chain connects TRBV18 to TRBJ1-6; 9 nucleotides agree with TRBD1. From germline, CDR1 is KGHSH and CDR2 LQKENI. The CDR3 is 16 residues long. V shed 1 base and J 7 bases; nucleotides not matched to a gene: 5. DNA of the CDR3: TGTGCCAGCTCACCACGGGCGGGACAGGGAAATTCACCCCTCCACTTT. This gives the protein CASSPRAGQGNSPLHF.

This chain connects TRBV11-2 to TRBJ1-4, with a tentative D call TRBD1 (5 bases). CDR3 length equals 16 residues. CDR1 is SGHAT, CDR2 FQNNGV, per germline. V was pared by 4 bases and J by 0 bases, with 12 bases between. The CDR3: CASSWGSRATNEKLFF. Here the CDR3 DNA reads TGTGCCAGCAGCTGGGGCAGCCGTGCAACTAATGAAAAACTGTTTTTT.

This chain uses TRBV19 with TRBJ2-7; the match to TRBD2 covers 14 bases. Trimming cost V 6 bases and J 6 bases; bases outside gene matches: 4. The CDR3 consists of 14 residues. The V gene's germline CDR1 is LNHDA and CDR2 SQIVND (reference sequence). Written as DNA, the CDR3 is TGTGCCAGTAGAGGGACTAGCGGGAGTGGCGAGCAGTACTTC. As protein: CASRGTSGSGEQYF.

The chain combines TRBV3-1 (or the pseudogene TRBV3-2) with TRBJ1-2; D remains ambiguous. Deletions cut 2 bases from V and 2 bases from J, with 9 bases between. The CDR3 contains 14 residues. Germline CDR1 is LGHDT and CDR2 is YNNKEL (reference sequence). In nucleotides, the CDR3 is TGTGCCAGCAGCCAACTACTTACCAACTATGGCTACACCTTC. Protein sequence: CASSQLLTNYGYTF.

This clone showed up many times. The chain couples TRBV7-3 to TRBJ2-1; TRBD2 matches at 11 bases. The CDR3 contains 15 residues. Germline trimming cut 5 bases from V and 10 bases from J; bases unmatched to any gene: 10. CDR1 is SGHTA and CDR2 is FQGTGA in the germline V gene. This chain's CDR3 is CASSILAGGSGEQFF. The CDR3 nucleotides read TGTGCCAGCAGCATCCTAGCGGGAGGATCGGGGGAGCAGTTCTTC. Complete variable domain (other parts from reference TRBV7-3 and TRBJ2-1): GAGVSQTPSNKVTEKGKYVELRCDPISGHTALYWYRQSLGQGPEFLIYFQGTGAADDSGLPNDRFFAVRPEGSVSTLKIQRTERGDSAVYLCASSILAGGSGEQFFGPGTRLTVL.

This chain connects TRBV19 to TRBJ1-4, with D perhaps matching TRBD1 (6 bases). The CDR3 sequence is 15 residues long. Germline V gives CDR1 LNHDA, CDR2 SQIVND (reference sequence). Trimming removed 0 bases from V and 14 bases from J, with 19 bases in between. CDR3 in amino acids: CASSIDLSPGQPLFF. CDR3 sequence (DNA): TGTGCCAGTAGTATAGATCTATCTCCCGGACAGCCCCTGTTTTTT.

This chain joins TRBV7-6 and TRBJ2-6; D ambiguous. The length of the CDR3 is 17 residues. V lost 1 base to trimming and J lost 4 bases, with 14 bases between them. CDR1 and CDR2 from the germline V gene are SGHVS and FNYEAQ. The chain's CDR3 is CASSLGAGRSGANVLTF. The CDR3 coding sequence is TGTGCCAGCAGCTTAGGAGCCGGTAGATCCGGGGCCAACGTCCTGACTTTC.

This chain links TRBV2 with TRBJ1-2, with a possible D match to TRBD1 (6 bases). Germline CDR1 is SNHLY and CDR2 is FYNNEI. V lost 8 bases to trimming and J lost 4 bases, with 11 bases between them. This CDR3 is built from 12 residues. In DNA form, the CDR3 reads TGTGCCAGCGCAGGGGATCGCTATGGCTACACCTTC. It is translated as CASAGDRYGYTF.

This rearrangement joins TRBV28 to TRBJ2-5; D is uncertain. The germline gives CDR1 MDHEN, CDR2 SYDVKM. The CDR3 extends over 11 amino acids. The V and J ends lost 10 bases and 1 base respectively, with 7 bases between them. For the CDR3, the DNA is TGTGCCACGTCAGGCCAAGAGACCCAGTACTTC. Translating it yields CATSGQETQYF.

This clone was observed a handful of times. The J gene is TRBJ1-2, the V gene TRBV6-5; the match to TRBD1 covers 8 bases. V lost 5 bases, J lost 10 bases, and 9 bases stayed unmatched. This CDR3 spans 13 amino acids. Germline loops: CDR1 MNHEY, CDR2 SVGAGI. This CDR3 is CASSIGTGLVYTF. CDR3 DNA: TGTGCCAGCAGTATCGGGACAGGTTTAGTCTACACCTTC.

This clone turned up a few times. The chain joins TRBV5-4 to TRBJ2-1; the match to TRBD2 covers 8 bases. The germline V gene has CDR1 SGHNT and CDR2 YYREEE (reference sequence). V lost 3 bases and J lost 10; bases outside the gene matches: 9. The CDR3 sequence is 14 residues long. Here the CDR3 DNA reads TGTGCCAGCAGCTCGGGGGGGGGCCACCCGGAGCAGTTCTTC. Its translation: CASSSGGGHPEQFF.

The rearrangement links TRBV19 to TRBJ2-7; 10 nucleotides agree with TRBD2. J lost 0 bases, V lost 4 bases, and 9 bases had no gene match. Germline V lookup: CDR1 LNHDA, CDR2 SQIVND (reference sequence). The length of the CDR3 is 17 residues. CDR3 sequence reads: CASSKKISGGSSYEQYF. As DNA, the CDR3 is TGTGCCAGTAGTAAAAAGATTAGCGGGGGGAGCTCCTACGAGCAGTACTTC. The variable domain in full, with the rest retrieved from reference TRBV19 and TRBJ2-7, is DGGITQSPKYLFRKEGQNVTLSCEQNLNHDAMYWYRQDPGQGLRLIYYSQIVNDFQKGDIAEGYSVSREKKESFPLTVTSAQKNPTAFYLCASSKKISGGSSYEQYFGPGTRLTVT.

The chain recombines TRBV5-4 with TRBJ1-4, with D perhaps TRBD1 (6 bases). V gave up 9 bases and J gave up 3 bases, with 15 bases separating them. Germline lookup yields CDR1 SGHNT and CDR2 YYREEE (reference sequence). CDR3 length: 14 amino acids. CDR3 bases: TGTGCCACCTCAGGGGAAGTAGCTAATGAAAAACTGTTTTTT. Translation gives CATSGEVANEKLFF.

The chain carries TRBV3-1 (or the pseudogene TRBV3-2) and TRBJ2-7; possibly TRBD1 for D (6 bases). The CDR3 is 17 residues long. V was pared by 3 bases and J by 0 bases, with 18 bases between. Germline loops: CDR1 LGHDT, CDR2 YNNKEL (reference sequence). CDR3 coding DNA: TGTGCCAGCAGCCAGGAATGCAGGGGAACCCCCTCCTACGAGCAGTACTTC. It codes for CASSQECRGTPSYEQYF.

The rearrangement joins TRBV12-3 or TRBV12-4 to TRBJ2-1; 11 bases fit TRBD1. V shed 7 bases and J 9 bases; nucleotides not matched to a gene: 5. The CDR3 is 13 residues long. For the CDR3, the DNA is TGTGCCAGCACCCCGGGACAGGGGGGTGAGCAGTTCTTC. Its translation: CASTPGQGGEQFF.

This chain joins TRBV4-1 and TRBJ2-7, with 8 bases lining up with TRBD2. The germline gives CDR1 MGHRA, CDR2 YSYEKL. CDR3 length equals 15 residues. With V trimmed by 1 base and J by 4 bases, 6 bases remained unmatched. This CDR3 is CASSQVTGGGYEQYF. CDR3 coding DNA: TGCGCCAGCAGCCAAGTCACGGGAGGGGGGTACGAGCAGTACTTC.